This T cell receptor beta chain is drawn from a study of memory CD4+ T cells and cytomegalovirus serostatus. The study's findings and limits: Of 150 to 200 reported CMV TCRbeta sequences, about 70 were found in memory CD4+ repertoires.

The sort gate was single viable CD3+CD4+CD8-CD45RO+ cells for memory CD4+ T cells. Donors' CMV status reflects serum IgG against pp150, pp28, p38, p52. Trimming took 4 bases from V and 7 from J, leaving 17 bases between them. CDR1 SGHNT and CDR2 YENEEA come from the germline V gene. This CDR3 region has 15 residues. This table comes from immunoSEQ multiplex PCR, and its TCRdb copy is limited to in-frame clones, with some not included. The profile shows roughly 50,000 clones, roughly four fifths of them singletons. This clone was seen more than once but under ten times. Its antigen is not identified. Source material: memory CD4+ T cells from blood. The TCR originated in an adult in good health and CMV-seronegative. The gene calls are TRBV11-3 and TRBJ2-4; D is unresolved. CDR3 amino acids: CASSYSTGPGNIQYF. CDR3 DNA: TGTGCCAGCAGCTATTCCACCGGGCCCGGTAACATTCAGTACTTC.